The entry that follows covers one T cell receptor (beta chain) sequence. Its antigen is undetermined. Profiled with immunoSEQ multiplex PCR; TCRdb holds only in-frame clones, not every one. Here the sample spans 35,000 to 40,000 clones, approximately 86% being singletons. The CDR3 has 13 residues. J lost 3 bases, V lost 8 bases, and 6 bases had no gene match. CDR1 is MNHEY, CDR2 SMNVEV, per germline (reference sequence). The data were taken from a study of radiotherapy plus CTLA-4 blockade in lung cancer. Study-wide results and limits: Blood saw expansion of tumor-derived TCR clones after radiotherapy plus ipilimumab.

The specimen was peripheral blood, collected from a patient treated with radiotherapy plus ipilimumab. This chain joins TRBV27 and TRBJ2-5, with TRBD1 matching over 7 bases. The clonotype originates from a human donor with non-small cell lung cancer whose response to radiotherapy plus ipilimumab could not be evaluated. CDR3 DNA sequence: TGTGCCAGCGGCATGACAGGGAAAGAGACCCAGTACTTC. This sequence encodes CASGMTGKETQYF.